These 32 T cell receptor beta chains came from one sample sequenced in a study of T cell changes during pregnancy in multiple sclerosis. Assay: immunoSEQ multiplex PCR; the TCRdb copy retains only in-frame clones and omits some. Among 99,000 or so clones listed, approximately 95% were seen once. The sequences come from peripheral blood, collected after pregnancy. The receptors derive from a female donor with multiple sclerosis, enrolled in a pregnancy study.

V and J are TRBV12-5 and TRBJ2-7; 7 bases map to TRBD1. The ends lost 6 bases at V and 3 bases at J; junction bases unmatched: 2. The CDR3 runs 12 residues. Germline loops: CDR1 LGHNT, CDR2 FRNRAP. This CDR3 reads CASGRDSYEQYF. CDR3 sequence (DNA): TGTGCTAGTGGGAGGGACAGCTACGAGCAGTACTTC.

V gene TRBV13 combines with J gene TRBJ1-2; TRBD1 agrees at 8 bases. V lost 6 bases and J lost 6; bases outside the gene matches: 15. The CDR3 contains 16 residues. CDR1 and CDR2 from the germline V gene are PRHDT and FYEKMQ (reference sequence). The CDR3 region is CASRFTGGGPADGYTF. The CDR3 nucleotides read TGTGCCAGCAGGTTTACAGGGGGTGGGCCCGCTGATGGCTACACCTTC.

This chain links TRBV11-2 with TRBJ2-1; D may be TRBD2 (5 bases). This CDR3 contains 17 residues. Trimming left V 2 bases short and J 0 bases short, with 14 bases between. Germline V lookup: CDR1 SGHAT, CDR2 FQNNGV. Here the CDR3 DNA reads TGTGCCAGCAGCTTATCGGAGGTTGAAAGCTCCTACAATGAGCAGTTCTTC. Translation: CASSLSEVESSYNEQFF.

This rearrangement joins TRBV23-1 to TRBJ1-3; D gene uncertain. TRBV23-1 is sorted into the ORF group, with uncertain function. Trimming cost V 6 bases and J 0 bases, with 21 bases left between them. CDR3 length: 18 amino acids. CDR3 nucleotide sequence: TGCGCCAGCAGACCTACTAAAACCGGGTCCTACTCTGGAAACACCATATATTTT. Its translation: CASRPTKTGSYSGNTIYF.

The V and J genes are TRBV28 and TRBJ1-5, with D hard to call. The CDR3 extends over 13 amino acids. Germline CDR1 is MDHEN and CDR2 is SYDVKM. The V end lost 6 bases, the J end lost 4 bases, and 10 bases lay between the germline ends. CDR3 bases: TGTGCCAGCAGCCTAAGGGAGAATCAGCCCCAGCATTTT. This sequence encodes CASSLRENQPQHF.

This sequence joins TRBV11-2 and TRBJ2-7; 8 bases map to TRBD2. The CDR3 runs to 14 residues. Germline CDR1 SGHAT, CDR2 FQNNGV. Trimming took 6 bases from V and 4 from J; bases not matched to a gene: 8. The DNA for the CDR3 is TGTGCCAGCAGGTACCCGGGACTAGGGTACGAGCAGTACTTC. It encodes CASRYPGLGYEQYF. The entire variable domain, with the rest obtained from reference TRBV11-2 and TRBJ2-7, is as follows: EAGVAQSPRYKIIEKRQSVAFWCNPISGHATLYWYQQILGQGPKLLIQFQNNGVVDDSQLPKDRFSAERLKGVDSTLKIQPAKLEDSAVYLCASRYPGLGYEQYFGPGTRLTVT.

This chain joins TRBV9 and TRBJ2-7, with 7 nucleotides matching TRBD1. CDR1 and CDR2 from the germline V gene are SGDLS and YYNGEE. CDR3 size: 13 residues. J lost 6 bases, V lost 3 bases, and 6 bases had no gene match. The CDR3 region has the DNA TGTGCCAGCAGCGGAACCGCAGGGGGCGAGCAGTACTTC. Protein sequence: CASSGTAGGEQYF.

The table lists this clone with a count of one. The chain links TRBV7-2 to TRBJ2-3, with D perhaps TRBD2 (5 bases). The CDR3 totals 13 residues. V was pared by 2 bases and J by 4 bases, with 7 bases between. Germline lookup yields CDR1 SGHTA and CDR2 FQGNSA. CDR3 protein: CASSLRRADTQYF. The CDR3 coding sequence is TGTGCCAGCAGCTTACGGCGGGCAGATACGCAGTATTTT.

The chain couples TRBV6-1 to TRBJ2-7; 9 nucleotides line up with TRBD2. V trimming: 5 bases; J trimming: 2 bases; junction bases outside the gene matches: 4. CDR3 length: 14 amino acids. CDR1 MNHNS and CDR2 SASEGT come from the germline V gene. CDR3 amino acids: CASSPSGTAYEQYF. The CDR3 nucleotides read TGTGCCAGCAGTCCTAGCGGGACCGCCTACGAGCAGTACTTC.

The V call is TRBV7-8, the J call TRBJ2-7, with D possibly TRBD1 on 6 matching bases. The germline V gene encodes CDR1 SGHVS and CDR2 FQNEAQ. V was clipped by 4 bases and J by 3 bases, with 16 bases between them. CDR3 size: 15 residues. The CDR3 coding sequence is TGTGCCAGCAGCTCGCAGGACAGCCGAGTCTACGAGCAGTACTTC. Protein product: CASSSQDSRVYEQYF. The variable domain in full, with the rest retrieved from reference TRBV7-8 and TRBJ2-7, is GAGVSQSPRYKVAKRGQDVALRCDPISGHVSLFWYQQALGQGPEFLTYFQNEAQLDKSGLPSDRFFAERPEGSVSTLKIQRTQQEDSAVYLCASSSQDSRVYEQYFGPGTRLTVT.

This CDR3 reads CASTGWIDTQYF. The CDR3 DNA follows: TGTGCCAGCACAGGTTGGATAGATACGCAGTATTTT. V is TRBV6-1 and J is TRBJ2-3; D not certain. Trimming took 7 bases from V and 5 from J, leaving 10 bases between them. The CDR3 has 12 residues. In germline, CDR1 is MNHNS, CDR2 SASEGT.

The V call is TRBV10-3, the J call TRBJ2-5, with TRBD2 matching over 12 bases. This CDR3 spans 15 amino acids. Germline CDR1 reads ENHRY; CDR2 reads SYGVKD. V gave up 6 bases and J gave up 4 bases; unmatched junction bases: 6. CDR3 DNA sequence: TGTGCCATCAGATCTAGCGGGAGGGTACCAGAGACCCAGTACTTC. Residues: CAIRSSGRVPETQYF.

The CDR3 protein is CASSQDGAYTGELFF. The CDR3 DNA reads as TGCGCCAGCAGCCAAGATGGGGCCTACACCGGGGAGCTGTTTTTT. The chain recombines TRBV4-3 with TRBJ2-2; maybe TRBD1 (5 bases). CDR3 length: 15 amino acids. V was shortened by 0 bases and J by 3 bases, with 8 bases between the two germline ends. CDR1 LGHNA and CDR2 YSLEER come from the germline V gene.

This chain uses TRBV5-1 with TRBJ2-3; 8 nucleotides align to TRBD2. V dropped 0 bases and J dropped 2; count of bases not matched to a gene: 5. CDR3 length: 16 residues. The germline V gene has CDR1 SGHRS and CDR2 YFSETQ. Here the CDR3 reads CASSLDLAGFTDTQYF. CDR3 bases: TGCGCCAGCAGCTTGGATCTAGCGGGTTTCACAGATACGCAGTATTTT.

The chain joins TRBV5-6 to TRBJ2-7, with TRBD1 as a possible D gene (6 bases). Germline V lookup: CDR1 SGHDT, CDR2 YYEEEE. The CDR3 contains 14 residues. The ends were cut back, 4 bases at V and 7 bases at J, with 18 bases in the middle. This CDR3 is CASSTRDIQREQYF. In DNA form, the CDR3 reads TGTGCCAGCAGCACCCGGGACATCCAACGGGAGCAGTACTTC.

The chain has TRBV7-9 and TRBJ1-1, with 10 bases fitting TRBD1. Losses at the gene ends were 3 bases for V and 4 bases for J; bases not matched to a gene: 5. In germline, CDR1 is SEHNR, CDR2 FQNEAQ (reference sequence). The CDR3 contains 15 residues. The chain's CDR3 is CASSFRGQGVTEAFF. DNA for the CDR3: TGTGCCAGCAGCTTTCGAGGACAGGGGGTCACTGAAGCTTTCTTT.

J is TRBJ2-7 and V is TRBV27, with a possible D match to TRBD1 (5 bases). The CDR3 has 17 amino acids. Germline V lookup: CDR1 MNHEY, CDR2 SMNVEV (reference sequence). V dropped 5 bases and J dropped 3 bases, with 23 bases sitting between them. The CDR3 reads CASSPNSDIRTFYEQYF. The CDR3 DNA reads as TGTGCCAGCAGTCCCAACTCGGACATTCGGACGTTCTACGAGCAGTACTTC.

The chain employs TRBV18 and TRBJ2-7; 10 bases match TRBD1. Losses at the gene ends were 5 bases for V and 3 bases for J; bases not matched to a gene: 4. This CDR3 has 14 amino acids. CDR1 KGHSH and CDR2 LQKENI come from the germline V gene. CDR3 sequence: CASSYRDRGYEQYF. The CDR3, as DNA: TGTGCCAGCTCATACCGGGACAGGGGCTACGAGCAGTACTTC.

This clone appeared a single time. The J gene is TRBJ2-2, the V gene TRBV30, with 7 nucleotides matching TRBD2. Germline CDR1 reads GTSNPN; CDR2 reads SVGIG (reference sequence). The CDR3 contains 16 residues. After removal of 0 bases from V and 4 bases from J, the junction contained 8 bases not matched to a gene. Here the CDR3 DNA reads TGTGCCTGGAGTGTAGGGAGCGGGATCAGCACCGGGGAGCTGTTTTTT. Translation: CAWSVGSGISTGELFF.

This chain links TRBV11-2 with TRBJ2-3; the match to TRBD2 covers 12 bases. The CDR3 extends over 16 amino acids. The ends lost 5 bases at V and 3 bases at J; junction bases unmatched: 6. Germline V gene data show CDR1 as SGHAT and CDR2 as FQNNGV. The chain's CDR3 is CASSRLGLAGTDTQYF. Here the CDR3 DNA reads TGTGCCAGCAGCCGCCTTGGACTAGCGGGAACAGATACGCAGTATTTT.

The genes are TRBV30 and TRBJ1-1; a possible D gene is TRBD1 (6 bases). CDR1 GTSNPN and CDR2 SVGIG come from the germline V gene (reference sequence). V lost 3 bases and J 5 bases, leaving 16 bases between the germline ends. This CDR3 contains 14 residues. CDR3 residues: CAWSVRGIGTEAFF. Written as DNA, the CDR3 is TGTGCCTGGAGCGTCAGGGGAATCGGTACTGAAGCTTTCTTT.

CDR3 in amino acids: CASSLGGALDYGYTF. In DNA form, the CDR3 reads TGTGCCAGCAGTTTGGGGGGGGCTCTGGACTATGGCTACACCTTC. The rearrangement uses TRBV28 and TRBJ1-2; possible D gene TRBD1, 6 bases. The CDR3 spans 15 residues. Trimming took 3 bases from V and 3 from J, leaving 14 bases between them. In germline, CDR1 is MDHEN, CDR2 SYDVKM.

The V gene is TRBV4-1, the J gene TRBJ2-1; 9 bases align to TRBD1. The CDR3 length is 19 residues. Germline-derived CDR1 and CDR2 are MGHRA and YSYEKL. The J segment lost 5 bases and the V segment lost 4 bases, leaving 18 bases of the junction unmatched. CDR3 residues: CASSPGPLLTGTGHNEQFF. For the CDR3, the DNA is TGCGCCAGCAGCCCGGGCCCCCTTCTAACCGGGACAGGGCACAATGAGCAGTTCTTC.

This chain joins TRBV27 and TRBJ2-1; weak D call: TRBD1 (6 bases). The V end lost 7 bases, the J end lost 1 base, and 11 bases lay between the germline ends. The CDR3 is 14 amino acids. Germline CDR1 is MNHEY and CDR2 is SMNVEV (reference sequence). The CDR3 loop reads CASTTQGSYNEQFF. CDR3 in DNA: TGTGCCAGCACCACGCAGGGGTCCTACAATGAGCAGTTCTTC.

V usage is TRBV11-2 and J usage is TRBJ2-3; 8 bases agree with TRBD2. The CDR3 spans 14 residues. Germline CDR1 and CDR2: SGHAT and FQNNGV. Trimming removed 5 bases from V and 7 bases from J; junction bases left unmatched: 8. CDR3 bases: TGTGCCAGCAGCCAGGGACTAGGTACTTATACGCAGTATTTT. Protein sequence: CASSQGLGTYTQYF.

The gene calls are TRBV29-1 and TRBJ2-7, with D perhaps TRBD2 (5 bases). The CDR3 totals 15 residues. Germline V lookup: CDR1 SQVTM, CDR2 ANQGSEA. V lost 0 bases and J lost 8, with 20 bases in between. The CDR3 loop is CSVEDTLVDPSKQYF. The CDR3 nucleotides read TGCAGCGTTGAAGACACACTAGTGGACCCCTCCAAGCAGTACTTC.

This chain links TRBV7-9 with TRBJ2-7; no clear D. The germline V and J ends were trimmed by 0 bases and 2 bases, with 8 bases remaining between them. Per germline, CDR1 SEHNR and CDR2 FQNEAQ (reference sequence). The CDR3 has 14 residues. CDR3 sequence (DNA): TGTGCCAGCAGCTTAGCGAGAAGTCCCTACGAGCAGTACTTC. Translated, it gives CASSLARSPYEQYF.

The chain carries TRBV19 and TRBJ1-2; D is ambiguous. The CDR3 is 13 residues long. Germline V lookup: CDR1 LNHDA, CDR2 SQIVND (reference sequence). Between the trimmed V and J ends, which lost 2 bases and 2 bases, there was a span of 6 bases. CDR3 loop: CASSITGNYGYTF. DNA for the CDR3: TGTGCCAGTAGTATAACGGGGAACTATGGCTACACCTTC.

The rearrangement links TRBV7-8 to TRBJ2-7, with D perhaps matching TRBD2 (6 bases). Germline assignment: CDR1 SGHVS and CDR2 FQNEAQ. The CDR3 is 18 amino acids. V was trimmed by 0 bases and J by 2 bases, leaving 20 bases between them. CDR3 loop: CASSLAWLLGGVAYEQYF. The CDR3 DNA reads TGTGCCAGCAGCTTAGCGTGGTTACTGGGGGGAGTGGCCTACGAGCAGTACTTC.

As concerns this clone: The junction differs from germline at one of its ends, possibly a read error. The chain uses TRBV19 and TRBJ2-3, with 8 bases lining up with TRBD2. The CDR3 has 13 residues. Germline V CDR1 and CDR2: LNHDA, SQIVND (reference sequence). CDR3 sequence reads: CASSAGLADTQYF. The CDR3, as DNA: TGTGCCAGTAGTGCTGGACTAGCAGACACGCAGTATTTT. Full variable domain (rest looked up from reference TRBV19 and TRBJ2-3): DGGITQSPKYLFRKEGQNVTLSCEQNLNHDAMYWYRQDPGQGLRLIYYSQIVNDFQKGDIAEGYSVSREKKESFPLTVTSAQKNPTAFYLCASSAGLADTQYFGPGTRLTVL.

The V call is TRBV15, the J call TRBJ2-1; 12 bases fit TRBD2. Germline CDR1 LNHNV, CDR2 YYDKDF (reference sequence). The CDR3 is 17 amino acids. Trimming took 0 bases from V and 5 from J; bases not matched to a gene: 5. The CDR3 reads CATSRETSGSLDNEQFF. The CDR3 coding sequence is TGTGCCACCAGCAGAGAGACTAGCGGGAGTTTAGACAATGAGCAGTTCTTC.

V and J are TRBV2 and TRBJ1-4, with a possible D match to TRBD1 (6 bases). Between the trimmed V and J ends, which lost 3 bases and 4 bases, there was a span of 12 bases. The CDR3 contains 15 residues. The germline V gene has CDR1 SNHLY and CDR2 FYNNEI. CDR3 region: CASSEWQGINEKLFF. CDR3 bases: TGTGCCAGCAGTGAGTGGCAGGGGATTAATGAAAAACTGTTTTTT.